Listed here is a single T cell receptor beta chain. Its antigen remains unknown. The data are from a study of beta chain features in type 1 diabetes. General observations from the study: Insertions were fewer and deletions more numerous at VDJ junctions in type 1 diabetes patients.

Expressed TCRB transcripts were sequenced, since all the RNA that had been isolated was reverse transcribed. The study sequenced naive, central memory and regulatory T cell samples to an average of about 3.57 million reads. Profiling relied on immunoSEQ multiplex PCR, and the TCRdb table lists in-frame clones only, not all of them. The sample holds about 180,000 clones, approximately 13% seen once. Each sorted fraction was over 95% pure. In germline, CDR1 is SGHAT, CDR2 FQNNGV. The CDR3 sequence is 15 residues long. With 4 bases clipped from V and 8 bases from J, the junction kept 11 bases outside the gene matches.

The receptor comes from a woman between 18 and 30 years old in good health. Material for sequencing was central memory CD4+ T cells from blood. V usage is TRBV11-2 and J usage is TRBJ2-1, with 7 bases matching TRBD2. As DNA, the CDR3 is TGTGCCAGCAGCTCGCCCGGGGAGGGAGGCGATGAGCAGTTCTTC. As protein: CASSSPGEGGDEQFF. The variable domain in full, with the rest retrieved from reference TRBV11-2 and TRBJ2-1, is EAGVAQSPRYKIIEKRQSVAFWCNPISGHATLYWYQQILGQGPKLLIQFQNNGVVDDSQLPKDRFSAERLKGVDSTLKIQPAKLEDSAVYLCASSSPGEGGDEQFFGPGTRLTVL.